This T cell receptor (beta chain) originates from a study of cytomegalovirus exposure and HLA in healthy donors. Study outcomes and limitations: A classifier reportedly called cytomegalovirus status with high sensitivity and specificity.

Germline CDR1 is ENHRY and CDR2 is SYGVKD. This CDR3 region has 14 residues. Between the trimmed V and J ends, which lost 7 bases and 6 bases, there was a span of 18 bases. PCR involved 60 Vbeta and 13 Jbeta primers. Methods used by the authors: Among the unique TCR beta chains that a later analysis counted, some 73 million in all, some 10 million were shared. Libraries were prepared by immunoSEQ multiplex PCR; TCRdb keeps only in-frame clonotypes and omits some of them. V and J calls and clone size are as listed in that table; D and trimming were resolved from the DNA. The sample gives about 140,000 clones, 80% to 85% of which show up once; 1% to 1.5% is in the top ten. With respect to this clone: Its cognate antigen is unknown.

This receptor was obtained from a male donor in good health and CMV-seropositive. The chain links TRBV10-3 to TRBJ1-1; D unclear. The sample comprised PBMCs. CDR3 in DNA: TGTGCCATCACCCCGCTGCCTTCGGTTTCTGAAGCTTTCTTT. It translates to CAITPLPSVSEAFF.